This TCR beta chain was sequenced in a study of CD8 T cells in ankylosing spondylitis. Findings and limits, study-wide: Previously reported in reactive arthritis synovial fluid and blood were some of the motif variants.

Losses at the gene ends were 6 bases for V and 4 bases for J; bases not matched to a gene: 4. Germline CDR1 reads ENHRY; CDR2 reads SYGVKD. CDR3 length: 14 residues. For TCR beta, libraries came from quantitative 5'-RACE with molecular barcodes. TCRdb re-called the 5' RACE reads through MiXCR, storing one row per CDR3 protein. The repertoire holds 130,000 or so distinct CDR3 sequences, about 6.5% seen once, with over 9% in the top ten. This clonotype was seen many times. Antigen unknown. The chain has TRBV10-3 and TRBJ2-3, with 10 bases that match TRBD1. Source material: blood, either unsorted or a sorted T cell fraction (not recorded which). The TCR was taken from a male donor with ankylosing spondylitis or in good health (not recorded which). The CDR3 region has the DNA TGTGCCATCAGCGGACAGGGGGGATCAGATACGCAGTATTTT. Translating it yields CAISGQGGSDTQYF.